The following is a T cell receptor (beta chain) sequence with its context. Study processing details: The assay estimated nucleated cells by amplifying reference gene primers. Generated by immunoSEQ multiplex PCR, the TCRdb table keeps only in-frame clones and is missing some. Clonal size and the V and J genes are those of that table, whereas D and trimming came from the DNA. Of some 670,000 clones in the sample, about nine tenths are singletons; the top ten hold approximately 0.25%. This entry comes from a study of blood T cell repertoires in COVID-19. Study-level information: Spain, Italy and the United States supplied samples that represented acute and convalescent COVID-19. Nucleic acid was either cDNA or gDNA, and it came from T cells, B-cell-depleted T cells, or PBMCs.

The V gene lost 2 bases and the J gene lost 8 bases, with 15 bases spanning the gap. Germline CDR1 MNHEY, CDR2 SVGAGI. The CDR3 is 14 residues long. This receptor was identified in a woman between 18 and 29 years old with acute or convalescent COVID-19. The source material was peripheral blood. The gene calls are TRBV6-5 and TRBJ1-1; D perhaps matches TRBD1 (5 bases). CDR3 in DNA: TGTGCCAGCAGTTACGGATCCCGCGGGGGGGAAGCTTTCTTT. Its protein product is CASSYGSRGGEAFF.